Presented here are 10 T cell receptor beta chains from one specimen sequenced in a study of vaccination and CD4 T cells after COVID-19. Sequencing of the DNA from cultured CD4+ T cells was carried out with the Oncomine TCR Beta short-read assay. TCRdb fed the PCR reads into MiXCR, producing one record per CDR3 protein. The sample contains some 25,000 distinct CDR3 sequences, about 31% of which appear only once. The antigens these receptors bind are not known. Time point here: late sampling 161 to 241 days after vaccination in a few convalescent patients. Treatment defined: roughly ten-day PBMC culture with coronavirus spike peptide pools or control peptides (ViraFEST assay). Here the sequenced sample was CD4+ T cells from blood, cultured in vitro, taken about 7 months after SARS-CoV-2 vaccination. The receptors come from a human donor who had recovered from COVID-19.

This clonotype showed up just a few times. The chain combines TRBV6-1 with TRBJ1-5; unclear D gene. The ends were cut back, 10 bases at V and 0 bases at J, with 13 bases in the middle. CDR1 is MNHNS, CDR2 SASEGT, per germline. The CDR3 extends over 14 amino acids. The CDR3 DNA is TGTGCCATCTCCCCCACAGATAGCAATCAGCCCCAGCATTTT. It encodes CAISPTDSNQPQHF.

The chain joins TRBV11-2 to TRBJ2-7; 9 bases map to TRBD1. The junction had 12 bases not matched to a gene; V was cut back by 4 bases and J by 5 bases. Per germline, CDR1 SGHAT and CDR2 FQNNGV. The length of the CDR3 is 16 residues. The DNA of the CDR3 is TGTGCCAGCAGCTCCTGGCGGGACAGGGCTCCCCACGAGCAGTACTTC. This encodes CASSSWRDRAPHEQYF.

The gene calls are TRBV28 and TRBJ2-1; D gene ambiguous. V lost 7 bases to trimming and J lost 2 bases, with 21 bases between them. The CDR3 length is 17 residues. Germline V lookup: CDR1 MDHEN, CDR2 SYDVKM. The CDR3 DNA reads TGTGCCAGCACCGCGACCCAAGGCAAAAGCGCCTACAATGAGCAGTTCTTC. This codes for CASTATQGKSAYNEQFF. The complete variable domain, with remaining parts taken from reference TRBV28 and TRBJ2-1, reads DVKVTQSSRYLVKRTGEKVFLECVQDMDHENMFWYRQDPGLGLRLIYFSYDVKMKEKGDIPEGYSVSREKKERFSLILESASTNQTSMYLCASTATQGKSAYNEQFFGPGTRLTVL.

The J gene is TRBJ1-1, the V gene TRBV28; TRBD1 might be the D (5 bases). V lost 4 bases to trimming and J lost 11 bases, with 17 bases between them. This CDR3 is 13 amino acids long. Germline CDR1 is MDHEN and CDR2 is SYDVKM. DNA for the CDR3: TGTGCCAGCAGTTCGACAGCTCCATTGAATGCTTTCTTT. As protein: CASSSTAPLNAFF.

Concerning this clonotype: A much larger clone is a single base away; this may be a read error. The chain recombines TRBV7-9 with TRBJ2-1; 14 positions agree with TRBD2. This CDR3 has 15 residues. CDR1 and CDR2 from the germline V gene are SEHNR and FQNEAQ (reference sequence). After removal of 5 bases from V and 6 bases from J, the junction contained 3 bases not matched to a gene. The CDR3 is CASSPGTSGSNEQFF. The DNA of the CDR3 is TGTGCCAGCAGCCCCGGGACTAGCGGGAGCAATGAGCAGTTCTTC.

The V and J genes are TRBV10-3 and TRBJ1-1; D call uncertain. Trimming removed 4 bases at V and 3 bases at J, with 6 bases between. The CDR3 covers 12 residues. CDR1 and CDR2 (germline): ENHRY, SYGVKD. CDR3 sequence reads: CAISVDDTEAFF. The CDR3 coding sequence is TGTGCCATCAGTGTGGATGACACTGAAGCTTTCTTT.

The DNA of the CDR3 is TGTGCCAGCACGGGCGGGGGAGCCCGACCCCCCGAGCAGTACTTC. As protein: CASTGGGARPPEQYF. V and J are TRBV7-2 and TRBJ2-7; the match to TRBD2 covers 7 bases. Germline V gene sequence: CDR1 SGHTA, CDR2 FQGNSA. This CDR3 comprises 15 residues. V lost 7 bases to trimming and J lost 6 bases; unmatched junction nucleotides: 15.

The chain links TRBV20-1 to TRBJ2-1; 7 bases align to TRBD2. The length of the CDR3 is 16 residues. J gave up 4 bases and V 0 bases, and 9 bases lay outside the gene matches. The germline CDR1 and CDR2 sequences are DFQATT and SNEGSKA (reference sequence). This chain's CDR3 is CSARDPVGRVYNEQFF. The CDR3, as DNA: TGCAGTGCTAGAGATCCGGTAGGGAGGGTATACAATGAGCAGTTCTTC.

This clonotype was counted between two and nine times. The rearrangement joins TRBV7-3 to TRBJ1-1; TRBD1 aligns across 7 bases. The junction had 11 bases not matched to a gene; V was cut back by 6 bases and J by 1 base. The CDR3 contains 16 residues. Germline loops: CDR1 SGHTA, CDR2 FQGTGA. CDR3 loop: CASSLTGTVPNTEAFF. In DNA, the CDR3 is TGTGCCAGCAGTCTGACCGGGACAGTCCCGAACACTGAAGCTTTCTTT.

This clonotype was detected only once. The J gene is TRBJ2-7, the V gene TRBV10-3; perhaps TRBD2 as D (6 bases). This CDR3 has 15 amino acids. Germline-derived CDR1 and CDR2 are ENHRY and SYGVKD. Trimming stripped 1 base from V and 7 bases from J, with 17 bases between. Here the CDR3 DNA reads TGTGCCATCAGTGAGTACGGAGGGCCAGACAATGAGCAGTACTTC. It yields the protein CAISEYGGPDNEQYF.